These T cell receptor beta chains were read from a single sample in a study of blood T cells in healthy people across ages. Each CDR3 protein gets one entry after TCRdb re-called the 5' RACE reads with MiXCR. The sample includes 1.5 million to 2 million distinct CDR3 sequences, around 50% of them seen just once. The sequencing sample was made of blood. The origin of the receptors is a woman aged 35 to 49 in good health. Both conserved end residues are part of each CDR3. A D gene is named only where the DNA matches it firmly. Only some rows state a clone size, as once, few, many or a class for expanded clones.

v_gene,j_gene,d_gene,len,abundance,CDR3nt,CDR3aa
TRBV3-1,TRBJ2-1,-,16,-,TGTGCCAGCAGCCAAGATTGGCCCCCGTGGTTGAATGAGCAGTTCTTC,CASSQDWPPWLNEQFF
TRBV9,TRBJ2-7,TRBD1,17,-,TGTGCCAGCAGCCCGGAGTACTTGACAGGGCCCCGTCGCGAGCAGTACTTC,CASSPEYLTGPRREQYF
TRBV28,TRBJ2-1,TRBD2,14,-,TGTGCCACCCGAAGGACTAGCCCCTACAATGAGCAGTTCTTC,CATRRTSPYNEQFF
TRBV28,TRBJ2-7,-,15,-,TGTGCCAGCAGTCTCCAAGAAGGGCCGCGGTACGAGCAGTACTTC,CASSLQEGPRYEQYF
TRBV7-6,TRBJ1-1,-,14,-,TGTACCAGCAGCTTAGGGGACCTTCCCACTGAAGCTTTCTTT,CTSSLGDLPTEAFF
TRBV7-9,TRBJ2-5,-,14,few,TGTGCCAGCAGCCCGGGACAAAATTCTCGGGAGCAGTACTTC,CASSPGQNSREQYF
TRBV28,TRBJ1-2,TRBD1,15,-,TGTGCCAGCAGGACATCCGGGACAGAGAACTATGGCTACACCTTC,CASRTSGTENYGYTF
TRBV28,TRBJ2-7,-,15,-,TGTGCCAGCAGTTCGGCCCGGGGGGCCCACTACGAGCAGTACTTC,CASSSARGAHYEQYF
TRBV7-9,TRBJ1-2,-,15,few,TGTGCCAGCAGCCACCTATCCGGGACGGGGTATGGCTACACCTTC,CASSHLSGTGYGYTF
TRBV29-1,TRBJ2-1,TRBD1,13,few,TGCAGCGCTGGACAGGGGGCTTTTAATGAGCAGTTCTTC,CSAGQGAFNEQFF